This TCR beta chain stems from a study of cytomegalovirus exposure and HLA in healthy donors. The sample holds a few counts of this clone. Antigen unknown. Amplification used 60 Vbeta primers and 13 Jbeta primers. The protocol was immunoSEQ multiplex PCR, while the TCRdb copy is restricted to in-frame clones and leaves out a portion. Of about 130,000 clones in the sample, 81% were seen once. Study-level points and caveats: Later work found that TCR association rates differed between HLA loci; DRB1 had the most and HLA-C the fewest. With later analysis, a missense DCLRE1C variant became linked to TCR beta V- and J-gene trimming. HLA allele associations emerged for 17,000 or so TCR beta sequences in a later analysis, at 0.05 false discovery rate.

The sample comprised PBMCs. This clonotype originated in a man younger than 35 in good health and CMV-seronegative.

CDR3 bases: TGTGCCAGCAGCGCCCAGCCGGGACAGAGATCTAACTATGGCTACACCTTC. Translation gives CASSAQPGQRSNYGYTF. This chain uses TRBV9 with TRBJ1-2, with 7 bases fitting TRBD1. Germline V CDR1 and CDR2: SGDLS, YYNGEE. The V segment lost 3 bases and the J segment 0 bases; nucleotides outside the gene matches: 11. This CDR3 comprises 17 residues.